Presented here are 18 T cell receptor beta chains from one specimen sequenced in a study of blood T cell repertoires in COVID-19. TCRdb's table, derived via immunoSEQ multiplex PCR, lists solely in-frame clones and lacks some. The sample consists of approximately 60,000 clones, around 80% of them appearing once. The sample taken for sequencing was peripheral blood. The origin of the receptors is a human donor in a cohort sampled during active COVID-19.

The chain employs TRBV15 and TRBJ1-5; 8 bases line up with TRBD1. J gave up 2 bases and V 5 bases, and 2 bases lay outside the gene matches. The CDR3 runs to 14 residues. Germline V lookup: CDR1 LNHNV, CDR2 YYDKDF (reference sequence). Written as DNA, the CDR3 is TGTGCCACCAGCGCAGGGGGCGGCAATCAGCCCCAGCATTTT. Its translation: CATSAGGGNQPQHF. Full variable domain (rest looked up from reference TRBV15 and TRBJ1-5): DAMVIQNPRYQVTQFGKPVTLSCSQTLNHNVMYWYQQKSSQAPKLLFHYYDKDFNNEADTPDNFQSRRPNTSFCFLDIRSPGLGDTAMYLCATSAGGGNQPQHFGDGTRLSIL.

V is TRBV19 and J is TRBJ2-1, with D perhaps TRBD2 (5 bases). CDR3 size: 14 residues. In germline, CDR1 is LNHDA, CDR2 SQIVND (reference sequence). V lost 3 bases and J 4 bases, leaving 10 bases between the germline ends. Here the CDR3 DNA reads TGTGCCAGTAGTATCGGGGAACCATACAATGAGCAGTTCTTC. Translated, it gives CASSIGEPYNEQFF.

The chain employs TRBV4-1 and TRBJ2-6; D is possibly TRBD1 (6 bases). V was trimmed by 0 bases and J by 4 bases, leaving 10 bases between them. CDR1 and CDR2 from the germline V gene are MGHRA and YSYEKL. This CDR3 comprises 16 residues. CDR3 in amino acids: CASSQDRTDGANVLTF. DNA of the CDR3: TGCGCCAGCAGCCAAGATCGGACAGACGGGGCCAACGTCCTGACTTTC.

V usage is TRBV15 and J usage is TRBJ1-3, with 11 bases identical to TRBD1. The CDR3 runs 15 residues. V lost 3 bases and J lost 7; bases outside the gene matches: 5. CDR1 is LNHNV, CDR2 YYDKDF, per germline (reference sequence). Written as DNA, the CDR3 is TGTGCCACCAGCAGCCGGACAGGGGGCCGGAACACCATATATTTT. Translated: CATSSRTGGRNTIYF.

J is TRBJ1-4 and V is TRBV30; D gene uncertain. The CDR3 consists of 15 residues. V was clipped by 4 bases and J by 8 bases, with 20 bases between them. Germline V gene data show CDR1 as GTSNPN and CDR2 as SVGIG (reference sequence). The CDR3 loop reads CAWTNPADGREKLFF. DNA of the CDR3: TGTGCCTGGACCAACCCGGCAGACGGGAGGGAAAAACTGTTTTTT.

The J gene is TRBJ2-2, the V gene TRBV5-4; tentative D call: TRBD2 (6 bases). The germline V gene encodes CDR1 SGHNT and CDR2 YYREEE (reference sequence). Between the trimmed V and J ends, which lost 0 bases and 7 bases, there was a span of 13 bases. The length of the CDR3 is 15 residues. The CDR3 bases are TGTGCCAGCAGCTTGGGTCGCGGGGATCGCGGGGAGCTGTTTTTT. It yields the protein CASSLGRGDRGELFF.

The chain joins TRBV4-2 to TRBJ2-2; 9 bases map to TRBD2. CDR1 is LGHNA and CDR2 is YNFKEQ in the germline V gene. The CDR3 sequence is 17 residues long. V shed 1 base, J shed 6 bases, and the junction held 9 bases outside the gene matches. CDR3: CASSQALGGGAAGELFF. The DNA for the CDR3 is TGTGCCAGCAGCCAAGCATTGGGCGGGGGGGCGGCCGGGGAGCTGTTTTTT.

This chain uses TRBV5-6 with TRBJ1-5, with D perhaps matching TRBD1 (6 bases). The CDR3 loop spans 15 amino acids. Germline V gene data show CDR1 as SGHDT and CDR2 as YYEEEE. V dropped 4 bases and J dropped 7 bases, with 18 bases sitting between them. CDR3 loop: CASSITGGGGQPQHF. The DNA for the CDR3 is TGTGCCAGCAGCATTACCGGGGGCGGGGGGCAGCCCCAGCATTTT.

The chain joins TRBV10-3 to TRBJ2-7, with 10 bases matching TRBD2. CDR1 and CDR2 from the germline V gene are ENHRY and SYGVKD. J gave up 3 bases and V 6 bases, and 8 bases lay outside the gene matches. This CDR3 comprises 15 residues. CDR3 protein: CAISRSSSGGYEQYF. In DNA form, the CDR3 reads TGTGCCATCAGCAGATCCTCTAGCGGGGGCTACGAGCAGTACTTC.

The V and J genes are TRBV2 and TRBJ2-2; D unclear. Germline CDR1 is SNHLY and CDR2 is FYNNEI. Trimming stripped 2 bases from V and 5 bases from J, with 9 bases between. The CDR3 is 14 amino acids. In DNA, the CDR3 is TGTGCCAGCAGTGAAAAACAGTCAACCGGGGAGCTGTTTTTT. This translates into CASSEKQSTGELFF.

This clone was picked up a small number of times. This rearrangement joins TRBV19 to TRBJ1-2; possible D gene TRBD1, 6 bases. The ends were cut back, 9 bases at V and 3 bases at J, with 17 bases in the middle. Germline loops: CDR1 LNHDA, CDR2 SQIVND (reference sequence). This CDR3 is 14 amino acids long. Here the CDR3 reads CASSPGGGDYGYTF. DNA for the CDR3: TGTGCCAGCAGCCCGGGAGGGGGGGACTATGGCTACACCTTC.

The V and J genes are TRBV5-1 and TRBJ2-5, with 9 bases fitting TRBD1. The length of the CDR3 is 15 residues. V lost 4 bases, J lost 9 bases, and 13 bases stayed unmatched. The germline gives CDR1 SGHRS, CDR2 YFSETQ. The CDR3 sequence: CASSQTPGTGPPQYF. The CDR3, as DNA: TGCGCCAGCAGCCAAACACCCGGGACAGGGCCACCCCAGTACTTC.

This chain links TRBV11-2 with TRBJ2-1; 11 bases map to TRBD2. The CDR3 is made up of 16 amino acids. The J segment lost 8 bases and the V segment lost 5 bases, leaving 11 bases of the junction unmatched. The germline V gene has CDR1 SGHAT and CDR2 FQNNGV. CDR3 nucleotide sequence: TGTGCCAGCAGCACCGTTAGCGGGGGGGCCTCCTATGAGCAGTTCTTC. The encoded protein is CASSTVSGGASYEQFF.

The genes are TRBV25-1 and TRBJ1-6; TRBD1 aligns across 7 bases. Germline-derived CDR1 and CDR2 are MGHDK and SYGVNS. The CDR3 has 14 amino acids. Germline trimming cut 6 bases from V and 6 bases from J; bases unmatched to any gene: 5. The CDR3 sequence: CASRPDRANSPLHF. The CDR3 nucleotides are TGTGCCAGCAGACCTGACAGGGCTAATTCACCCCTCCACTTT.

The V gene is TRBV2, the J gene TRBJ1-4, with TRBD1 matching 7 bases. V shed 6 bases, J shed 3 bases, and the junction held 7 bases outside the gene matches. Germline loops: CDR1 SNHLY, CDR2 FYNNEI. This CDR3 spans 15 amino acids. The CDR3 reads CASRTQGLANEKLFF. The CDR3, as DNA: TGTGCCAGCAGAACACAGGGGTTAGCTAATGAAAAACTGTTTTTT.

The chain carries TRBV5-1 and TRBJ2-5, with D possibly matching TRBD1 (5 bases). From germline, CDR1 is SGHRS and CDR2 YFSETQ. The ends were cut back, 1 base at V and 5 bases at J, with 15 bases in the middle. CDR3 size: 15 residues. The CDR3 sequence is CASSLMGRQEETQYF. DNA for the CDR3: TGCGCCAGCAGCTTGATGGGGCGTCAGGAGGAGACCCAGTACTTC. The variable domain in full, completed from reference TRBV5-1 and TRBJ2-5, reads KAGVTQTPRYLIKTRGQQVTLSCSPISGHRSVSWYQQTPGQGLQFLFEYFSETQRNKGNFPGRFSGRQFSNSRSEMNVSTLELGDSALYLCASSLMGRQEETQYFGPGTRLLVL.

The chain has TRBV9 and TRBJ2-1, with 10 positions matching TRBD2. V was pared by 5 bases and J by 2 bases, with 4 bases of the junction left unmatched. The V gene's germline CDR1 is SGDLS and CDR2 YYNGEE. CDR3 size: 15 residues. DNA for the CDR3: TGTGCCAGCAGTCCAACTAGCGGGGCCTACAATGAGCAGTTCTTC. Its protein is CASSPTSGAYNEQFF.

The rearrangement uses TRBV7-6 and TRBJ2-5, with D maybe TRBD2 (5 bases). This CDR3 spans 13 amino acids. Trimming took off 3 bases at V and 0 bases at J, with 5 bases between the two ends. CDR1 SGHVS and CDR2 FNYEAQ come from the germline V gene. The CDR3 DNA follows: TGTGCCAGCAGCTTCGGGAACCAAGAGACCCAGTACTTC. Translating gives CASSFGNQETQYF.